The 15 T cell receptor beta chains below all came from one sample that was sequenced in a study of cytomegalovirus exposure and HLA in healthy donors. With 60 Vbeta and 13 Jbeta primers, the PCR was carried out. Using immunoSEQ multiplex PCR, the repertoire was profiled, and TCRdb retains in-frame clones only, with some absent. The sample consists of approximately 150,000 clones, 75% to 90% of them appearing once. Sequenced sample: PBMCs. The receptors were sampled from a woman in her twenties or thirties in good health and CMV-seronegative.

The rearrangement uses TRBV6-6 and TRBJ2-7, with 11 positions matching TRBD1. CDR1 MNHNY and CDR2 SVGAGI come from the germline V gene (reference sequence). The length of the CDR3 is 15 residues. V shed 8 bases and J 2 bases; nucleotides not matched to a gene: 8. The CDR3 here is CASVSPGQGAYEQYF. CDR3 nucleotide sequence: TGTGCCAGCGTATCCCCGGGACAGGGGGCCTACGAGCAGTACTTC.

This clone was seen a few times. V gene TRBV7-9 combines with J gene TRBJ1-1; TRBD1 might be the D (6 bases). The V gene's germline CDR1 is SEHNR and CDR2 FQNEAQ (reference sequence). The CDR3 length is 13 residues. V lost 8 bases and J 1 base, leaving 11 bases between the germline ends. CDR3 in amino acids: CASGRGTNTEAFF. Here the CDR3 DNA reads TGTGCCAGCGGAAGGGGGACGAACACTGAAGCTTTCTTT.

This chain joins TRBV7-2 and TRBJ2-7, with TRBD1 matching 8 bases. Germline assignment: CDR1 SGHTA and CDR2 FQGNSA. The CDR3 is 16 residues long. V lost 5 bases, J lost 1 base, and 10 bases stayed unmatched. CDR3 region: CASSPSGQGVSYEQYF. The CDR3 DNA reads as TGTGCCAGCAGCCCATCAGGACAGGGAGTATCCTACGAGCAGTACTTC.

The chain links TRBV7-2 to TRBJ2-7; unclear D gene. Deletions cut 5 bases from V and 6 bases from J, with 11 bases between. Per the germline V gene, CDR1 is SGHTA and CDR2 is FQGNSA. The CDR3 runs to 12 residues. The CDR3 sequence: CASSRQFAEQYF. The CDR3 DNA sequence: TGTGCCAGCAGCCGACAATTTGCCGAGCAGTACTTC.

V usage is TRBV7-2 and J usage is TRBJ2-3; TRBD1 agrees at 11 bases. Trimming removed 5 bases from V and 6 bases from J; junction bases left unmatched: 10. The CDR3 is 16 residues long. The V gene's germline CDR1 is SGHTA and CDR2 FQGNSA. CDR3 in DNA: TGTGCCAGCAGCCCACCTCGGACAGGGGGCTCGGATACGCAGTATTTT. Translation: CASSPPRTGGSDTQYF.

This clone was counted a single time. The chain couples TRBV5-4 to TRBJ2-5; D perhaps matches TRBD2 (5 bases). Germline lookup yields CDR1 SGHNT and CDR2 YYREEE (reference sequence). Trimming removed 5 bases from V and 3 bases from J, with 17 bases in between. The CDR3 has 15 amino acids. As DNA, the CDR3 is TGTGCCAGCAGGCCGACCGGAGGTGGGAAAGAGACCCAGTACTTC. It is translated as CASRPTGGGKETQYF. The full variable domain, completed using reference TRBV5-4 and TRBJ2-5, is ETGVTQSPTHLIKTRGQQVTLRCSSQSGHNTVSWYQQALGQGPQFIFQYYREEENGRGNFPPRFSGLQFPNYSSELNVNALELDDSALYLCASRPTGGGKETQYFGPGTRLLVL.

The rearrangement joins TRBV6-5 to TRBJ2-5; perhaps TRBD2 as D (6 bases). This CDR3 has 13 residues. V gave up 5 bases and J gave up 11 bases, with 18 bases separating them. Germline lookup yields CDR1 MNHEY and CDR2 SVGAGI. CDR3 sequence (DNA): TGTGCCAGCAGTGGGACTCGGCCGGGGGAGCAGTACTTC. This gives the protein CASSGTRPGEQYF.

With regard to this clone: One junction end does not reproduce the germline sequence, and a read error may be involved. The chain carries TRBV7-9 and TRBJ1-3; D ambiguous. The CDR3 covers 16 residues. Germline-derived CDR1 and CDR2 are SEHNR and FQNEAQ (reference sequence). This chain's CDR3 is CSSSPTGGFSGNTIYF. The CDR3 DNA sequence: TGTTCCAGCAGCCCAACCGGCGGATTCTCTGGAAACACCATATATTTT.

The chain uses TRBV2 and TRBJ2-3; 9 bases align to TRBD2. In germline, CDR1 is SNHLY, CDR2 FYNNEI. After removal of 4 bases from V and 2 bases from J, the junction contained 4 bases not matched to a gene. CDR3 length: 15 residues. CDR3 in DNA: TGTGCCAGCAGTGGGACTAGCGCCTACACAGATACGCAGTATTTT. Its translation: CASSGTSAYTDTQYF.

This clone was counted a few times. The gene calls are TRBV4-3 and TRBJ1-4; 8 nucleotides agree with TRBD1. CDR3 length equals 16 residues. The V gene's germline CDR1 is LGHNA and CDR2 YSLEER. The V gene end was trimmed by 2 bases and the J gene end by 8 bases; junction bases not matched to a gene: 10. The CDR3 region is CASSQSTGTGSEKLFF. CDR3 nucleotides: TGCGCCAGCAGCCAATCTACCGGGACAGGTAGCGAAAAACTGTTTTTT.

V is TRBV4-1 and J is TRBJ1-3; D is unresolved. The CDR3 covers 17 residues. The germline V gene has CDR1 MGHRA and CDR2 YSYEKL. Trimming pared 4 bases from V and 0 bases from J, leaving 16 bases between. The CDR3 DNA reads as TGCGCCAGCAGCCGGGCCGGACTCAGTCACTCTGGAAACACCATATATTTT. Encoded protein: CASSRAGLSHSGNTIYF.

The chain links TRBV5-1 to TRBJ2-1; TRBD2 matches at 12 bases. The germline V gene encodes CDR1 SGHRS and CDR2 YFSETQ. V was clipped by 5 bases and J by 6 bases; unmatched bases: 6. This CDR3 has 15 amino acids. The CDR3 protein is CASRETSGSFNEQFF. DNA of the CDR3: TGCGCCAGCAGGGAGACTAGCGGGAGCTTCAATGAGCAGTTCTTC.

The genes are TRBV19 and TRBJ2-1, with TRBD1 matching over 9 bases. Germline assignment: CDR1 LNHDA and CDR2 SQIVND (reference sequence). The CDR3 is 14 residues long. V was pared by 4 bases and J by 7 bases, with 5 bases of the junction left unmatched. CDR3 loop: CASSRTGVGNEQFF. CDR3 bases: TGTGCCAGTAGTAGGACAGGGGTTGGGAATGAGCAGTTCTTC.

This chain connects TRBV7-2 to TRBJ1-1, with 10 bases fitting TRBD1. The V segment lost 3 bases and the J segment 6 bases; nucleotides outside the gene matches: 10. The CDR3 is 16 amino acids. Germline V CDR1 and CDR2: SGHTA, FQGNSA. Here the CDR3 DNA reads TGTGCCAGCAGCTTTCCGGGACAGGGGATAGCGGCTGAAGCTTTCTTT. Translating it yields CASSFPGQGIAAEAFF.

The chain employs TRBV5-1 and TRBJ2-3; D may be TRBD1 (6 bases). Germline-derived CDR1 and CDR2 are SGHRS and YFSETQ. The CDR3 is made up of 15 amino acids. Trimming pared 1 base from V and 3 bases from J, leaving 12 bases between. Here the CDR3 DNA reads TGCGCCAGCAGCTTGAGCGGCAGGGGAACAGATACGCAGTATTTT. Residues: CASSLSGRGTDTQYF.